This T cell receptor (beta chain) comes out of a study of T-cell memory formation after mild COVID-19. In the study overall: TCR clusters were mostly donor specific. General observations from the study: Pre-infection memory harbored some responding clones, suggesting cross-reactive memory joined. A balance of CD4 and CD8 characterized clones contracting day 15 to 85, whereas later expanders leaned CD4+.

As to this clonotype: Its antigen is undetermined.

Germline CDR1 is MGHRA and CDR2 is YSYEKL. The CDR3 consists of 12 residues. V was cut by 0 bases and J by 8 bases, with 7 bases left in between. A single record per CDR3 protein comes from TCRdb applying MiXCR to the 5' RACE reads. The sample records fewer than 400,000 distinct CDR3 sequences, about 17% being singletons. The sequencing sample was made of PBMCs or a T cell subset sorted from them (not recorded which). This chain links TRBV4-1 with TRBJ1-2; D call uncertain. The source is a man aged 18-30 years who had mild COVID-19 (a few samples of this study predate the infection). Cell type and time point are not known. CDR3 in DNA: TGCGCCAGCAGCCAAGATCGTCGGGGCTACACCTTC. Translation: CASSQDRRGYTF.